What follows are 8 T cell receptor beta chains derived from one specimen sequenced in a study of T-cell memory formation after mild COVID-19. TCRdb ran MiXCR on the 5' RACE reads and lists one entry per CDR3 protein. This sample has 450,000 to 700,000 distinct CDR3 sequences, with more than 15% found just once. Sequenced material: PBMCs or a T cell subset sorted from them (not recorded which). The receptors here all came from an adult woman who had mild COVID-19 (a few samples of this study predate the infection). Cell type and time point are not known.

The chain couples TRBV7-6 to TRBJ2-3; D remains unclear. The CDR3 spans 16 residues. V lost 1 base and J 0 bases, leaving 11 bases between the germline ends. Looked up from germline, CDR1 is SGHVS and CDR2 is FNYEAQ. The chain's CDR3 is CASSLVAVASTDTQYF. The CDR3 nucleotides read TGTGCCAGCAGCTTAGTCGCGGTTGCTAGCACAGATACGCAGTATTTT.

This chain links TRBV15 with TRBJ1-5; possibly TRBD1 for D (6 bases). V shed 0 bases and J shed 5 bases, with 11 bases lying between them. This CDR3 region has 15 residues. Germline V gene sequence: CDR1 LNHNV, CDR2 YYDKDF (reference sequence). CDR3 in amino acids: CATSRDSGVDQPQHF. Written as DNA, the CDR3 is TGTGCCACCAGCAGAGATTCAGGGGTGGATCAGCCCCAGCATTTT.

This clonotype was detected a few times. The J gene is TRBJ1-5, the V gene TRBV20-1, with D unresolved. The CDR3 length is 15 residues. The V end was cut by 0 bases, the J end by 0 bases, with 9 bases between. The germline V gene encodes CDR1 DFQATT and CDR2 SNEGSKA (reference sequence). This CDR3 is CSARDMGYSNQPQHF. The CDR3 region has the DNA TGCAGTGCTAGAGATATGGGATATAGCAATCAGCCCCAGCATTTT.

V is TRBV5-1 and J is TRBJ2-2, with a tentative D call TRBD1 (5 bases). The germline gives CDR1 SGHRS, CDR2 YFSETQ. The V and J ends lost 4 bases and 3 bases respectively, with 13 bases between them. The CDR3 has 15 amino acids. As DNA, the CDR3 is TGCGCCAGCAGCCCTAGGGGTCCGGACACCGGGGAGCTGTTTTTT. Residues: CASSPRGPDTGELFF.

This clonotype was recorded a few times. The chain recombines TRBV7-2 with TRBJ2-1; 10 positions match TRBD2. The CDR3 is 14 amino acids. The trim removed 6 bases at V and 5 bases at J, leaving 4 bases unmatched. Germline V lookup: CDR1 SGHTA, CDR2 FQGNSA. This CDR3 reads CASSWGLANNEQFF. The CDR3 DNA reads TGTGCCAGCAGTTGGGGACTAGCGAACAATGAGCAGTTCTTC.

The V gene is TRBV30, the J gene TRBJ1-3, with D possibly matching TRBD1 (5 bases). The CDR3 extends over 14 amino acids. V was clipped by 1 base and J by 4 bases, with 11 bases between them. The germline gives CDR1 GTSNPN, CDR2 SVGIG (reference sequence). CDR3 coding DNA: TGTGCCTGGAGTGCCCCAGGGACGGGAAACACCATATATTTT. Residues: CAWSAPGTGNTIYF.

The rearrangement uses TRBV12-2 and TRBJ1-4; TRBD1 is the table's D call, not checked against the DNA. TRBV12-2 is a listed pseudogene. CDR3 length: 15 amino acids. The CDR3: CASRLQHNGTDKLFF. The CDR3 DNA is TGTGCAAGTCGCTTACAACATAACGGGACAGATAAACTGTTTTTT.

This clonotype was counted a few times. CDR3 amino acids: CSVDGQEGTGELFF. CDR3 coding DNA: TGCAGCGTTGATGGCCAGGAGGGCACCGGGGAGCTGTTTTTT. V usage is TRBV29-1 and J usage is TRBJ2-2, with D tentatively TRBD2 (6 bases). Germline values: CDR1 SQVTM, CDR2 ANQGSEA. V lost 3 bases to trimming and J lost 4 bases, with 12 bases between them. The CDR3 covers 14 residues.